A single sample gave rise to the 29 T cell receptor beta chains below, sequenced in a study of Ad26.COV2.S vaccination and SARS-CoV-2 variants (dated by TCRdb to the early 2020s). The meaning of the sample's treatment or condition label: around 19 received Ad26.COV2.S at low or high dose, single or two shots; about 5 received placebo; per-sample allocation not given. For vaccine and placebo recipients, the sequenced repertoires came from samples collected on day 63 after the first injection. The library was made by the immunoSEQ multiplex PCR assay. Drawn from immuneACCESS, this table holds only the in-frame rearrangements with V and J called that TCRdb kept. Clones are partly lost; checked studies trace under half to an unresolved V gene and leave the rest unexplained. The sample table lists 250,000 to 300,000 clones, 80% to 90% of them with a count of one. The top ten hold about 3.6% of the sample.

The specimen was peripheral blood, collected in a trial of Ad26.COV2.S vaccine versus placebo. The receptors were sampled from a person aged 18-65 years who received the Ad26.COV2.S COVID-19 vaccine or a placebo.

The V and J genes are TRBV18 and TRBJ2-5, with D maybe TRBD2 (6 bases). The V end lost 2 bases, the J end lost 4 bases, and 23 bases lay between the germline ends. CDR3 length: 18 amino acids. From germline, CDR1 is KGHSH and CDR2 LQKENI. In DNA, the CDR3 is TGTGCCAGCTCACCAGGCCGGGGGACCCCTCGCGGACTAGAGACCCAGTACTTC. Protein sequence: CASSPGRGTPRGLETQYF.

The V gene is TRBV10-3, the J gene TRBJ2-3, with TRBD2 as a possible D gene (5 bases). The CDR3 consists of 15 residues. From germline, CDR1 is ENHRY and CDR2 SYGVKD. V was trimmed by 3 bases and J by 4 bases, leaving 14 bases between them. CDR3 nucleotides: TGTGCCATCAGTGATCAGGACTCCCCCGCAGATACGCAGTATTTT. Its translation is CAISDQDSPADTQYF.

The rearrangement uses TRBV12-5 and TRBJ2-5; the D call may be TRBD1 or TRBD2 (5 bases each). CDR3 size: 16 residues. V was trimmed by 0 bases and J by 5 bases, leaving 16 bases between them. Germline V gene lookup returns CDR1 LGHNT and CDR2 FRNRAP. The CDR3 spells CASGLVPGAVGETQYF. The CDR3, as DNA: TGTGCTAGTGGTTTGGTACCCGGGGCGGTAGGGGAGACCCAGTACTTC.

This clone was seen only once. The V call is TRBV30, the J call TRBJ2-1; D may be TRBD1 or TRBD2 (5 bases each). The length of the CDR3 is 15 residues. The V gene's germline CDR1 is GTSNPN and CDR2 SVGIG (reference sequence). Deletions cut 0 bases from V and 3 bases from J, with 12 bases between. The CDR3 protein is CAWSVRGALYNEQFF. The CDR3 DNA sequence: TGTGCCTGGAGTGTACGAGGGGCGCTCTACAATGAGCAGTTCTTC.

The count of this clone is one. The chain employs TRBV11-1 and TRBJ2-3; D gene ambiguous. CDR1 SGHAT and CDR2 FQDESV come from the germline V gene (reference sequence). The CDR3 totals 15 residues. V was shortened by 5 bases and J by 2 bases, with 14 bases between the two germline ends. The CDR3 nucleotides are TGTGCCAGCAGCCCAAACGGCGGATTCACAGATACGCAGTATTTT. Translation: CASSPNGGFTDTQYF.

The genes are TRBV6-1 and TRBJ1-4; 8 positions match TRBD1. The ends lost 2 bases at V and 8 bases at J; junction bases unmatched: 13. The germline V gene encodes CDR1 MNHNS and CDR2 SASEGT. The CDR3 covers 17 residues. The CDR3 protein is CASSERVATGGREKLFF. The CDR3 DNA reads TGTGCCAGCAGTGAAAGGGTGGCTACAGGGGGGAGAGAAAAACTGTTTTTT.

This clone was observed a few times. The V call is TRBV6-5, the J call TRBJ2-5; 8 bases line up with TRBD1. The germline V gene has CDR1 MNHEY and CDR2 SVGAGI. V was pared by 6 bases and J by 3 bases, with 9 bases of the junction left unmatched. The CDR3 has 15 residues. This CDR3 reads CASRNVRGQKETQYF. CDR3 bases: TGTGCCAGCAGGAACGTCAGGGGGCAAAAAGAGACCCAGTACTTC.

V and J are TRBV6-6 and TRBJ1-2; no clear D. CDR3 length: 16 residues. Germline CDR1 reads MNHNY; CDR2 reads SVGAGI (reference sequence). V was clipped by 3 bases and J by 4 bases, with 18 bases between them. The CDR3: CASSYSATPLGYGYTF. The CDR3 bases are TGTGCCAGCAGTTATAGTGCGACACCACTTGGCTATGGCTACACCTTC.

The chain links TRBV11-2 to TRBJ2-3; no firm D call. Trimming pared 0 bases from V and 0 bases from J, leaving 7 bases between. The CDR3 contains 15 residues. Germline V gives CDR1 SGHAT, CDR2 FQNNGV. In DNA form, the CDR3 reads TGTGCCAGCAGCTTAGACCGTTCTAGCACAGATACGCAGTATTTT. Its translation is CASSLDRSSTDTQYF.

This clone has just one count. The rearrangement joins TRBV29-1 to TRBJ2-5; D ambiguous. The CDR3 extends over 12 amino acids. V was trimmed by 4 bases and J by 2 bases, leaving 8 bases between them. CDR1 SQVTM and CDR2 ANQGSEA come from the germline V gene. The DNA of the CDR3 is TGCAGCGTTGGGAGAGGTCAAGAGACCCAGTACTTC. Protein product: CSVGRGQETQYF. The full variable domain, its missing parts supplied by reference TRBV29-1 and TRBJ2-5, is SAVISQKPSRDICQRGTSLTIQCQVDSQVTMMFWYRQQPGQSLTLIATANQGSEATYESGFVIDKFPISRPNLTFSTLTVSNMSPEDSSIYLCSVGRGQETQYFGPGTRLLVL.

V usage is TRBV6-6 and J usage is TRBJ2-5, with 8 bases that match TRBD2. The trim removed 6 bases at V and 2 bases at J, leaving 11 bases unmatched. Germline V CDR1 and CDR2: MNHNY, SVGAGI (reference sequence). This CDR3 spans 16 amino acids. This chain's CDR3 is CASSQGTRDVQETQYF. Here the CDR3 DNA reads TGTGCCAGCAGCCAGGGGACTAGAGACGTTCAAGAGACCCAGTACTTC.

There are a few counts of this clone. V is TRBV19 and J is TRBJ1-6; D gene unclear. V was cut by 4 bases and J by 7 bases, with 11 bases left in between. The germline CDR1 and CDR2 sequences are LNHDA and SQIVND (reference sequence). The CDR3 extends over 14 amino acids. Here the CDR3 reads CASSTTPWNSPLHF. The CDR3 DNA reads as TGTGCCAGTAGTACAACCCCCTGGAATTCACCCCTCCACTTT.

The rearrangement uses TRBV5-1 and TRBJ2-2; D uncertain. V lost 0 bases and J 0 bases, leaving 9 bases between the germline ends. The CDR3 spans 16 residues. In germline, CDR1 is SGHRS, CDR2 YFSETQ. In DNA form, the CDR3 reads TGCGCCAGCAGCTTGGTGGCGGATCCGAACACCGGGGAGCTGTTTTTT. Protein: CASSLVADPNTGELFF.

The V gene is TRBV7-8, the J gene TRBJ2-3; D possibly uses TRBD1 or TRBD2 (5 bases each). CDR1 SGHVS and CDR2 FQNEAQ come from the germline V gene. V lost 1 base, J lost 5 bases, and 22 bases lay in between. The CDR3 is made up of 18 amino acids. CDR3 nucleotides: TGTGCCAGCAGCTTAGTGATCAGGGACGGAAGAAGTATAGATACGCAGTATTTT. As protein: CASSLVIRDGRSIDTQYF.

J is TRBJ1-3 and V is TRBV27; tentative D call: TRBD1 (6 bases). The V gene's germline CDR1 is MNHEY and CDR2 SMNVEV (reference sequence). V gave up 4 bases and J gave up 0 bases, with 13 bases separating them. This CDR3 is 16 amino acids long. CDR3 region: CASSSSGGYSGNTIYF. The CDR3 DNA reads TGTGCCAGCAGTTCGTCCGGGGGCTACTCTGGAAACACCATATATTTT.

The chain links TRBV4-1 to TRBJ2-5; no clear D. CDR1 and CDR2 from the germline V gene are MGHRA and YSYEKL. The CDR3 loop spans 16 amino acids. The germline V and J ends were trimmed by 1 base and 5 bases, with 17 bases remaining between them. CDR3: CASSQAQEPPPETQYF. CDR3 DNA: TGCGCCAGCAGCCAAGCTCAGGAACCCCCTCCCGAGACCCAGTACTTC.

The chain joins TRBV27 to TRBJ1-1; D ambiguous. Between the trimmed V and J ends, which lost 7 bases and 1 base, there was a span of 4 bases. Per germline, CDR1 MNHEY and CDR2 SMNVEV (reference sequence). The CDR3 loop spans 11 amino acids. Here the CDR3 reads CASTGNTEAFF. The CDR3, as DNA: TGTGCCAGCACAGGGAACACTGAAGCTTTCTTT.

The chain is built from TRBV6-2 or TRBV6-3 and TRBJ2-1, with TRBD1 matching over 7 bases. The V and J ends lost 6 bases and 7 bases, in that order; junction bases with no gene match: 6. The length of the CDR3 is 13 residues. CDR1 MNHEY and CDR2 SVGEGT come from the germline V gene. CDR3 DNA: TGTGCCAGCAGCCCGGGACAGATAAATGAGCAGTTCTTC. The encoded protein is CASSPGQINEQFF.

CDR3 in amino acids: CASSQMFKVASGGPYNEQFF. In DNA form, the CDR3 reads TGTGCCAGCAGCCAAATGTTTAAGGTGGCTAGCGGGGGTCCCTACAATGAGCAGTTCTTC. The genes are TRBV3-1 (or the pseudogene TRBV3-2) and TRBJ2-1, with TRBD2 matching over 10 bases. V dropped 2 bases and J dropped 2; count of bases not matched to a gene: 15. Germline loops: CDR1 LGHDT, CDR2 YNNKEL (reference sequence). The CDR3 spans 20 residues.

This sequence joins TRBV29-1 and TRBJ2-2; D possibly matches TRBD1 or TRBD2 (5 bases each). The ends were cut back, 4 bases at V and 2 bases at J, with 14 bases in the middle. Per germline, CDR1 SQVTM and CDR2 ANQGSEA. The CDR3 consists of 15 residues. Here the CDR3 reads CSVVEGITNTGELFF. As DNA, the CDR3 is TGCAGCGTTGTTGAGGGGATCACTAACACCGGGGAGCTGTTTTTT.

V usage is TRBV7-2 and J usage is TRBJ2-1, with D perhaps matching TRBD1 (6 bases). This CDR3 is built from 11 residues. V was pared by 5 bases and J by 10 bases, with 9 bases between. From germline, CDR1 is SGHTA and CDR2 FQGNSA. CDR3 in amino acids: CASSLGTEQFF. Here the CDR3 DNA reads TGTGCCAGCAGCCTCGGGACAGAGCAGTTCTTC.

The chain has TRBV5-4 and TRBJ2-1, with 7 bases that match TRBD1. The J segment lost 10 bases and the V segment lost 3 bases, leaving 10 bases of the junction unmatched. This CDR3 contains 14 residues. Germline CDR1 and CDR2: SGHNT and YYREEE (reference sequence). CDR3 in amino acids: CASSSRQGVEEQFF. CDR3 sequence (DNA): TGTGCCAGCAGCTCCCGACAGGGTGTGGAAGAGCAGTTCTTC.

V is TRBV6-6 and J is TRBJ2-3; D gene uncertain. Trimming stripped 5 bases from V and 4 bases from J, with 7 bases between. This CDR3 region has 12 residues. Germline V gene data show CDR1 as MNHNY and CDR2 as SVGAGI (reference sequence). The CDR3 spells CASSALADTQYF. In DNA, the CDR3 is TGTGCCAGCAGTGCCCTCGCAGATACGCAGTATTTT.

This rearrangement joins TRBV4-1 to TRBJ2-7; either TRBD1 or TRBD2 may fit D (6 bases each). The germline V gene has CDR1 MGHRA and CDR2 YSYEKL. CDR3 length equals 13 residues. V was pared by 3 bases and J by 4 bases, with 10 bases between. CDR3 region: CASSHQGTYEQYF. The CDR3 nucleotides read TGCGCCAGCAGCCACCAGGGGACTTACGAGCAGTACTTC.

This chain uses TRBV7-3 with TRBJ1-1; D remains unclear. The CDR3 is 14 residues long. V dropped 1 base and J dropped 1 base, with 7 bases sitting between them. Germline values: CDR1 SGHTA, CDR2 FQGTGA. The CDR3 region is CASSLKGRNTEAFF. In DNA form, the CDR3 reads TGTGCCAGCAGCTTAAAAGGACGGAACACTGAAGCTTTCTTT. Looking up the rest from reference TRBV7-3 and TRBJ1-1 gives the full variable domain: GAGVSQTPSNKVTEKGKYVELRCDPISGHTALYWYRQSLGQGPEFLIYFQGTGAADDSGLPNDRFFAVRPEGSVSTLKIQRTERGDSAVYLCASSLKGRNTEAFFGQGTRLTVV.

J is TRBJ2-2 and V is TRBV9; 13 positions agree with TRBD2. CDR1 is SGDLS, CDR2 YYNGEE, per germline. The CDR3 loop spans 18 amino acids. V shed 0 bases, J shed 4 bases, and the junction held 6 bases outside the gene matches. CDR3 loop: CASSVVGGTSGATGELFF. The CDR3 DNA follows: TGTGCCAGCAGCGTAGTAGGTGGGACTAGCGGGGCCACCGGGGAGCTGTTTTTT.

The chain couples TRBV10-3 to TRBJ2-3; 11 bases fit TRBD2. The CDR3 loop spans 16 amino acids. Trimming removed 10 bases from V and 3 bases from J; junction bases left unmatched: 12. Germline CDR1 reads ENHRY; CDR2 reads SYGVKD. In DNA, the CDR3 is TGTGCCACTTCATACCTACTAGCGGGGGTGACAGATACGCAGTATTTT. Encoded protein: CATSYLLAGVTDTQYF.

The V gene is TRBV5-1, the J gene TRBJ2-7; D might be TRBD1 (5 bases). Trimming pared 4 bases from V and 0 bases from J, leaving 11 bases between. The CDR3 sequence is 14 residues long. The germline V gene encodes CDR1 SGHRS and CDR2 YFSETQ. CDR3 region: CASSPQGYSYEQYF. The CDR3 DNA reads as TGCGCCAGCAGCCCTCAGGGTTACTCCTACGAGCAGTACTTC.

The V call is TRBV6-5, the J call TRBJ1-1; 9 positions agree with TRBD1. J gave up 4 bases and V 11 bases, and 8 bases lay outside the gene matches. This CDR3 spans 13 amino acids. Germline values: CDR1 MNHEY, CDR2 SVGAGI. The CDR3: CAGRDRVGTEAFF. In nucleotides, the CDR3 is TGTGCCGGAAGGGACAGGGTGGGCACTGAAGCTTTCTTT.